This entry lists 15 T cell receptor beta chains sequenced from one sample in a study of blood T cell repertoires in COVID-19. Assay used: immunoSEQ multiplex PCR; TCRdb lists only in-frame clones, some missing. This table has about 110,000 clones, over 75% appearing once. Sequencing was carried out using peripheral blood. These receptors all stem from a man over 45 with acute or convalescent COVID-19.

This chain uses TRBV19 with TRBJ1-2; 9 bases line up with TRBD1. After removal of 7 bases from V and 3 bases from J, the junction contained 12 bases not matched to a gene. Per the germline V gene, CDR1 is LNHDA and CDR2 is SQIVND (reference sequence). This CDR3 is built from 16 residues. The CDR3 DNA reads TGTGCCAGTAACTCCAGGGACAGGGTGAACGACTATGGCTACACCTTC. It translates to CASNSRDRVNDYGYTF.

The chain uses TRBV24-1 and TRBJ2-2; TRBD1 matches 11 bases. Germline V gives CDR1 KGHDR, CDR2 SFDVKD. This CDR3 has 16 residues. Losses at the gene ends were 5 bases for V and 6 bases for J; bases not matched to a gene: 7. CDR3 sequence reads: CATSGGQGGWAGELFF. CDR3 coding DNA: TGTGCCACCAGTGGGGGACAGGGGGGTTGGGCCGGGGAGCTGTTTTTT.

The rearrangement joins TRBV6-5 to TRBJ2-7; 8 positions agree with TRBD1. CDR3 length: 13 residues. Germline CDR1 reads MNHEY; CDR2 reads SVGAGI. Trimming removed 7 bases from V and 2 bases from J; junction bases left unmatched: 4. The CDR3 protein is CASTGQGTYEQYF. DNA of the CDR3: TGTGCCAGCACCGGACAGGGCACCTACGAGCAGTACTTC.

The chain carries TRBV18 and TRBJ1-6, with no clear D. Germline-derived CDR1 and CDR2 are KGHSH and LQKENI. V dropped 6 bases and J dropped 8 bases, with 14 bases sitting between them. The CDR3 has 14 residues. The DNA of the CDR3 is TGTGCCAGCTCGCCCGCCCAGCGAGATTCACCCCTCCACTTT. Encoded protein: CASSPAQRDSPLHF. The complete variable domain, with remaining parts taken from reference TRBV18 and TRBJ1-6, reads NAGVMQNPRHLVRRRGQEARLRCSPMKGHSHVYWYRQLPEEGLKFMVYLQKENIIDESGMPKERFSAEFPKEGPSILRIQQVVRGDSAAYFCASSPAQRDSPLHFGNGTRLTVT.

Notes on this clone: It is unclear where the CDR3 begins or ends on the DNA, so no DNA is shown, and the CDR3 is as TCRdb lists it. The CDR3 spells CDFRGTGGDGANVLTF. V is TRBV19 and J is TRBJ2-6; TRBD1 is the table's D call and was not checked against the DNA. The CDR3 is made up of 16 amino acids, end residues included. Per germline, CDR1 LNHDA and CDR2 SQIVND (reference sequence).

This clone turned up a few times. J is TRBJ1-5 and V is TRBV24-1; D is uncertain. This CDR3 contains 14 residues. Germline CDR1 is KGHDR and CDR2 is SFDVKD. V was cut by 9 bases and J by 0 bases, with 11 bases left in between. In DNA, the CDR3 is TGTGCCACCGAGGCATCTTATAGCAATCAGCCCCAGCATTTT. This sequence encodes CATEASYSNQPQHF.

V and J are TRBV28 and TRBJ2-7; the D gene is possibly TRBD1 (6 bases). This CDR3 region has 15 residues. CDR1 is MDHEN, CDR2 SYDVKM, per germline. Trimming removed 7 bases at V and 12 bases at J, with 28 bases between. DNA of the CDR3: TGTGCCAGCACGTCCCCCGGGACACTCGCCTACGAGGGGTACTTC. This translates into CASTSPGTLAYEGYF.

The rearrangement uses TRBV7-8 and TRBJ2-7; 12 bases map to TRBD2. The germline gives CDR1 SGHVS, CDR2 FQNEAQ. The CDR3 sequence is 15 residues long. J lost 2 bases, V lost 3 bases, and 2 bases had no gene match. The CDR3: CASSFGLAGTYEQYF. The CDR3 DNA reads TGTGCCAGCAGCTTCGGACTAGCGGGGACCTACGAGCAGTACTTC. Filled out from reference TRBV7-8 and TRBJ2-7, the complete variable domain reads GAGVSQSPRYKVAKRGQDVALRCDPISGHVSLFWYQQALGQGPEFLTYFQNEAQLDKSGLPSDRFFAERPEGSVSTLKIQRTQQEDSAVYLCASSFGLAGTYEQYFGPGTRLTVT.

V gene TRBV18 combines with J gene TRBJ2-5; perhaps TRBD1 as D (6 bases). Trimming left V 5 bases short and J 5 bases short, with 6 bases between. In germline, CDR1 is KGHSH, CDR2 LQKENI. This CDR3 has 11 amino acids. The CDR3 coding sequence is TGTGCCAGCTCAGACAGGGAGACCCAGTACTTC. It yields the protein CASSDRETQYF.

The chain carries TRBV2 and TRBJ1-5, with D uncertain. Trimming pared 4 bases from V and 11 bases from J, leaving 9 bases between. The CDR3 is 11 amino acids. In germline, CDR1 is SNHLY, CDR2 FYNNEI. The CDR3 nucleotides are TGTGCCAGCAGTGTTGGTCGAGCCCAGCATTTT. This encodes CASSVGRAQHF.

The rearrangement uses TRBV3-1 (or the pseudogene TRBV3-2) and TRBJ1-6, with TRBD1 as a possible D gene (5 bases). V dropped 0 bases and J dropped 7 bases, with 10 bases sitting between them. Germline V lookup: CDR1 LGHDT, CDR2 YNNKEL (reference sequence). This CDR3 contains 15 residues. Here the CDR3 DNA reads TGTGCCAGCAGCCAAGATGCCGGGGGAAATTCACCCCTCCACTTT. Protein sequence: CASSQDAGGNSPLHF.

CDR3 nucleotides: TGCGCCAGCAGCTTAGTTTTCTCCCCGGGCAATGAGCAGTTCTTC. Translation: CASSLVFSPGNEQFF. This chain connects TRBV5-1 to TRBJ2-1; D remains unclear. Trimming cost V 2 bases and J 6 bases, with 15 bases left between them. This CDR3 comprises 15 residues. In germline, CDR1 is SGHRS, CDR2 YFSETQ.

The chain uses TRBV19 and TRBJ2-1; 10 positions match TRBD2. This CDR3 comprises 18 residues. V shed 3 bases, J shed 4 bases, and the junction held 12 bases outside the gene matches. Germline V gene data show CDR1 as LNHDA and CDR2 as SQIVND (reference sequence). CDR3 sequence: CASSIPGLAGGQYNEQFF. The CDR3 nucleotides read TGTGCCAGTAGTATCCCCGGATTAGCGGGGGGACAGTACAATGAGCAGTTCTTC. The full variable domain, in which reference TRBV19 and TRBJ2-1 provide the parts outside the CDR3, is DGGITQSPKYLFRKEGQNVTLSCEQNLNHDAMYWYRQDPGQGLRLIYYSQIVNDFQKGDIAEGYSVSREKKESFPLTVTSAQKNPTAFYLCASSIPGLAGGQYNEQFFGPGTRLTVL.

This clone was seen only a few times. This chain uses TRBV19 with TRBJ2-3, with 7 bases identical to TRBD2. This CDR3 has 15 residues. CDR1 is LNHDA and CDR2 is SQIVND in the germline V gene (reference sequence). The junction had 7 bases not matched to a gene; V was cut back by 5 bases and J by 2 bases. The CDR3 sequence: CASSSLADNTDTQYF. In DNA form, the CDR3 reads TGTGCCAGTAGTTCCCTAGCGGATAACACAGATACGCAGTATTTT.

This CDR3 reads CASSPRQAASSYNEQFF. The CDR3 DNA reads as TGTGCCAGCAGCCCGAGACAGGCAGCGAGCTCCTACAATGAGCAGTTCTTC. The rearrangement uses TRBV11-3 and TRBJ2-1, with D tentatively TRBD1 (6 bases). The CDR3 has 17 amino acids. V dropped 5 bases and J dropped 0 bases, with 17 bases sitting between them. CDR1 and CDR2 (germline): SGHNT, YENEEA. Full variable domain (outside the CDR3, taken from reference TRBV11-3 and TRBJ2-1): EAGVVQSPRYKIIEKKQPVAFWCNPISGHNTLYWYLQNLGQGPELLIRYENEEAVDDSQLPKDRFSAERLKGVDSTLKIQPAELGDSAVYLCASSPRQAASSYNEQFFGPGTRLTVL.